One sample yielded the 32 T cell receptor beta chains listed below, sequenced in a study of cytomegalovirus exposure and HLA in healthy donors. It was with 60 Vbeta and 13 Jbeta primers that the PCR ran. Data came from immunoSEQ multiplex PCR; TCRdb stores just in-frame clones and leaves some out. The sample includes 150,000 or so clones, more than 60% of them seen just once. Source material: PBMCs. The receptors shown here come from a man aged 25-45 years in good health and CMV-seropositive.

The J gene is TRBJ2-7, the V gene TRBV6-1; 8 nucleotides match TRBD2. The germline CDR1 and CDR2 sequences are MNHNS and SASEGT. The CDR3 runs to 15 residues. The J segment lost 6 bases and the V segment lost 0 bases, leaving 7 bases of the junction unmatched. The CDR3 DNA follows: TGTGCCAGCAGTGAAGCTAGCCAGCGGGAGCGCGAGCAGTACTTC. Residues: CASSEASQREREQYF.

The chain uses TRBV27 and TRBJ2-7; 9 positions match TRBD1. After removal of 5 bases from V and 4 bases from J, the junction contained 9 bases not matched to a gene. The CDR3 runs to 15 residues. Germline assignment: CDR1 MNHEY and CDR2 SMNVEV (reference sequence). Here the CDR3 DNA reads TGTGCCAGCAGTCCAACCCGGGACAGGGTTTACGAGCAGTACTTC. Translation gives CASSPTRDRVYEQYF.

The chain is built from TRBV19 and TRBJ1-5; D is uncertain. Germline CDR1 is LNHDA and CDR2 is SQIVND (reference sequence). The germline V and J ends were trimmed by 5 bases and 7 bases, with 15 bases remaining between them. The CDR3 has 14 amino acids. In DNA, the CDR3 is TGTGCCAGTAGTTTCTTGGAGGAGTCCCAGCCCCAGCATTTT. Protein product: CASSFLEESQPQHF.

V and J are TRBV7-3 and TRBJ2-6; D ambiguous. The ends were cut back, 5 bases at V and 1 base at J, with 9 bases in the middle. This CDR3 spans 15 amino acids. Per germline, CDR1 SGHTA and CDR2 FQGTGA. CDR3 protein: CASSIQRSGANVLTF. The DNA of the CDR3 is TGTGCCAGCAGCATACAGAGATCTGGGGCCAACGTCCTGACTTTC.

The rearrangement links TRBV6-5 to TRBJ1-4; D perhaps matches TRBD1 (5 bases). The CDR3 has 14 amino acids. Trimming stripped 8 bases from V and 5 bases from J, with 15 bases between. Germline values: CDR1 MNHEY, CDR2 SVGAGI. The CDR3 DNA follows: TGTGCCAGCGGCTTGGGGCAGGGAAATGAAAAACTGTTTTTT. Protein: CASGLGQGNEKLFF.

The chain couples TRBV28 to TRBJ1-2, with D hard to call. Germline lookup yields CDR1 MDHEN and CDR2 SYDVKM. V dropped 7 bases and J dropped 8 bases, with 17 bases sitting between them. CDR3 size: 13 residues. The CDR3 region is CASTLLNSGGYTF. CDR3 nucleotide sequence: TGTGCCAGCACGTTACTAAACTCGGGGGGCTACACCTTC.

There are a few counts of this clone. CDR3 DNA sequence: TGTGCCAGCAGCTTAATAGCGGATCCAGGGGATACGCAGTATTTT. It yields the protein CASSLIADPGDTQYF. V gene TRBV7-9 combines with J gene TRBJ2-3; a weak D match, TRBD2 (6 bases). Trimming shortened V by 2 bases and J by 6 bases, and 15 bases separated the two germline ends. The germline CDR1 and CDR2 sequences are SEHNR and FQNEAQ (reference sequence). This CDR3 comprises 15 residues.

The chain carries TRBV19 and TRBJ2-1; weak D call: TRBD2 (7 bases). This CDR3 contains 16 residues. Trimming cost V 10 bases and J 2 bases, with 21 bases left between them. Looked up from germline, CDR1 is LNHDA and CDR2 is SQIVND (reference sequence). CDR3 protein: CATTGRRGGAYNEQFF. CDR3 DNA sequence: TGTGCCACCACGGGACGGAGAGGGGGGGCCTACAATGAGCAGTTCTTC. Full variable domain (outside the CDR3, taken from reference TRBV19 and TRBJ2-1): DGGITQSPKYLFRKEGQNVTLSCEQNLNHDAMYWYRQDPGQGLRLIYYSQIVNDFQKGDIAEGYSVSREKKESFPLTVTSAQKNPTAFYLCATTGRRGGAYNEQFFGPGTRLTVL.

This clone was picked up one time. CDR3 DNA sequence: TGTGCCAGCAGCTTAGCCGCGGAGAGAAACACCATATATTTT. It codes for CASSLAAERNTIYF. The V gene is TRBV7-9, the J gene TRBJ1-3; D not certain. V was pared by 0 bases and J by 5 bases, with 8 bases between. CDR1 is SEHNR, CDR2 FQNEAQ, per germline (reference sequence). The CDR3 sequence is 14 residues long.

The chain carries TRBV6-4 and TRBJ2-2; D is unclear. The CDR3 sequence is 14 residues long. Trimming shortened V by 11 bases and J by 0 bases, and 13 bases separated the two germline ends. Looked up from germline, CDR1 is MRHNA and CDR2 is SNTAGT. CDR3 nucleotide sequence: TGTGCCGGCAAATCATCAACGAACACCGGGGAGCTGTTTTTT. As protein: CAGKSSTNTGELFF.

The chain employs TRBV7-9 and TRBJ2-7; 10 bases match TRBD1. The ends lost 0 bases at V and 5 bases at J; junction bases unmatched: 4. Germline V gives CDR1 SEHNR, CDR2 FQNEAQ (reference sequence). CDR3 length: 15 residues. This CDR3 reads CASSLAVTGGNEQYF. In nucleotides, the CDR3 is TGTGCCAGCAGCTTAGCGGTGACAGGGGGCAACGAGCAGTACTTC.

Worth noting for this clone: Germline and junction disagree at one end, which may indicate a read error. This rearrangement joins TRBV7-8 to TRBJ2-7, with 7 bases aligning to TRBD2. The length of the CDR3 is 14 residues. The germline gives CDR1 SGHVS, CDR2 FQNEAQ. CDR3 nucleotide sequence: TGTGCCAGCAGCATAGCGGGCCTAACCTACGAGCAGTACTTC. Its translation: CASSIAGLTYEQYF.

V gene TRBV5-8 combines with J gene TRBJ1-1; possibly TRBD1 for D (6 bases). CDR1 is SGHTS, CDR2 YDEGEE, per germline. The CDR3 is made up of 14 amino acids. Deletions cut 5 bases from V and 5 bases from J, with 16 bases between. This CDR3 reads CASSLTGRRTEAFF. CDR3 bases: TGTGCCAGCAGTCTAACAGGGCGCCGGACTGAAGCTTTCTTT.

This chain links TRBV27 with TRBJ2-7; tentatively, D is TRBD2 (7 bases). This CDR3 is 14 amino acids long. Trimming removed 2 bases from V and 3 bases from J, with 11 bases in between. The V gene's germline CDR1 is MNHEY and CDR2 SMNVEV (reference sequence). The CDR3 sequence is CASSLTGGVYEQYF. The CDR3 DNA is TGTGCCAGCAGTTTAACGGGGGGCGTCTACGAGCAGTACTTC.

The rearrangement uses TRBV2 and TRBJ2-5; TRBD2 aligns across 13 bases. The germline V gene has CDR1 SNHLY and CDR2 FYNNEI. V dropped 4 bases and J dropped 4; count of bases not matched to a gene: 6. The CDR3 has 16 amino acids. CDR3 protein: CASSADRLAGGETQYF. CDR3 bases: TGTGCCAGCAGTGCCGATCGACTAGCGGGAGGAGAGACCCAGTACTTC.

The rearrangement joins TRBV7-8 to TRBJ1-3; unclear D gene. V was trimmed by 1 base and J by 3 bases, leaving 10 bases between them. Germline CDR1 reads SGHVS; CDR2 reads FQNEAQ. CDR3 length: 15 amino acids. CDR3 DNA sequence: TGTGCCAGCAGCTTAGACGCGGCGGTTGGAAACACCATATATTTT. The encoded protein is CASSLDAAVGNTIYF.

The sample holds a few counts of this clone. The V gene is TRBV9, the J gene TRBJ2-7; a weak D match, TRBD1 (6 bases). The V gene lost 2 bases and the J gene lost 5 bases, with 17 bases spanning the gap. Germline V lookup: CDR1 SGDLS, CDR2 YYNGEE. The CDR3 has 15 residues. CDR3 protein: CASSVKSRPGDEQYF. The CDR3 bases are TGTGCCAGCAGCGTCAAATCCCGACCAGGGGACGAGCAGTACTTC.

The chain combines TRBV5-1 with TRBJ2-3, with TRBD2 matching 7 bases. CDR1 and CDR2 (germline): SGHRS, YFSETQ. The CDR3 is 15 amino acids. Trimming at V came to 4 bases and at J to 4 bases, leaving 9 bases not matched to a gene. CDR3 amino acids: CASSARGSESDTQYF. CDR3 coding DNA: TGCGCCAGCAGCGCCCGCGGGAGTGAGTCAGATACGCAGTATTTT.

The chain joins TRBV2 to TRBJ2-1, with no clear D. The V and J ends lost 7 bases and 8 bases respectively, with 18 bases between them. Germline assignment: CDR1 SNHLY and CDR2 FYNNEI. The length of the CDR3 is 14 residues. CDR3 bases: TGTGCCAGCATGTTGACAACCGTAGGCGATGAGCAGTTCTTC. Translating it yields CASMLTTVGDEQFF.

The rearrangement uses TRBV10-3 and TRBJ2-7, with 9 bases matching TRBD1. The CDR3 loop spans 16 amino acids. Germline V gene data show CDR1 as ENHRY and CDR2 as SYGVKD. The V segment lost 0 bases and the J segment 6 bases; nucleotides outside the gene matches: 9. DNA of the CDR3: TGTGCCATCAGTGAGTCTGGGGGACAGGGTTTTGGCGAGCAGTACTTC. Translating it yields CAISESGGQGFGEQYF.

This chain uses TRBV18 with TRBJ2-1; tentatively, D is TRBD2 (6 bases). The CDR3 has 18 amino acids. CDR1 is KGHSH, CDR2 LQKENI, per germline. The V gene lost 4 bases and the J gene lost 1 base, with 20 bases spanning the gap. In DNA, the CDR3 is TGTGCCAGCTCACGGGAGGATGGGGAATTTTGGTCCTACAATGAGCAGTTCTTC. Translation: CASSREDGEFWSYNEQFF.

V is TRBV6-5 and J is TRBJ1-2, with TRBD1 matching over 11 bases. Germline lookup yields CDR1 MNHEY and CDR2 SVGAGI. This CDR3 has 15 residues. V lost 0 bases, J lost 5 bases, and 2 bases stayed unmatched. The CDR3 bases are TGTGCCAGCAGTTACTCGGACAGGGGGCAATATGGCTACACCTTC. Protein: CASSYSDRGQYGYTF.

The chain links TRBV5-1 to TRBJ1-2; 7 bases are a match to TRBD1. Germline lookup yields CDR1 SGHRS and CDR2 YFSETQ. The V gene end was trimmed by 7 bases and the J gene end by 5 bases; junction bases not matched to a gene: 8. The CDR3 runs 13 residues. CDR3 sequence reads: CASSARQGYGYTF. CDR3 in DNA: TGCGCCAGCTCGGCCCGACAGGGATATGGCTACACCTTC.

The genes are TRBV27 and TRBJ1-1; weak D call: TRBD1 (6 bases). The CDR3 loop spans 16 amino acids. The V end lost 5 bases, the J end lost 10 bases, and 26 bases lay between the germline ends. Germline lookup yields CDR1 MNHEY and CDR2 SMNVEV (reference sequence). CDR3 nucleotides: TGTGCCAGCAGTCCGCCGCCGGGGACAACGGGGGGAAGAGCTTTCTTT. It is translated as CASSPPPGTTGGRAFF.

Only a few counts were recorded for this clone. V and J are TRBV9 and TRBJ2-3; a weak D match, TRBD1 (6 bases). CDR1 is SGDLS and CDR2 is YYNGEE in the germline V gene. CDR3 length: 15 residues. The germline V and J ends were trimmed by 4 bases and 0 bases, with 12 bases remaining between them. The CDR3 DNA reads TGTGCCAGCAGCTTGACAGGAGCGAGCACAGATACGCAGTATTTT. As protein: CASSLTGASTDTQYF. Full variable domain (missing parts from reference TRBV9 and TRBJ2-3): DSGVTQTPKHLITATGQRVTLRCSPRSGDLSVYWYQQSLDQGLQFLIQYYNGEERAKGNILERFSAQQFPDLHSELNLSSLELGDSALYFCASSLTGASTDTQYFGPGTRLTVL.

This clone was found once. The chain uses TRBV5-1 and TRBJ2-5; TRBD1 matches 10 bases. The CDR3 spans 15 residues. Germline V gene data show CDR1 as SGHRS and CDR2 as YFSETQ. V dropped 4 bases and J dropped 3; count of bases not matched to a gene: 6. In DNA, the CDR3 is TGCGCCAGCAGCCGACAGGGGGCTAGGGAAGAGACCCAGTACTTC. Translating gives CASSRQGAREETQYF.

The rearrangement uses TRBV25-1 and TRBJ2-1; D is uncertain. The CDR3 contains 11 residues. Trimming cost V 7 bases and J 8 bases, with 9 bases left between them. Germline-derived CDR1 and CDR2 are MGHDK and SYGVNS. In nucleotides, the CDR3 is TGTGCCAGCATCAGTACCCATGAGCAGTTCTTC. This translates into CASISTHEQFF.

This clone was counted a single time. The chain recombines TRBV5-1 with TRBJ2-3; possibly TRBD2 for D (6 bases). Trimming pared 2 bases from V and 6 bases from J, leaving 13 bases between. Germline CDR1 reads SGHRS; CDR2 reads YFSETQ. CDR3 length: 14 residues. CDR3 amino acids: CASSFGGNEDTQYF. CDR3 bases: TGCGCCAGCAGCTTTGGCGGGAATGAGGATACGCAGTATTTT. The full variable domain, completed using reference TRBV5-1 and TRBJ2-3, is KAGVTQTPRYLIKTRGQQVTLSCSPISGHRSVSWYQQTPGQGLQFLFEYFSETQRNKGNFPGRFSGRQFSNSRSEMNVSTLELGDSALYLCASSFGGNEDTQYFGPGTRLTVL.

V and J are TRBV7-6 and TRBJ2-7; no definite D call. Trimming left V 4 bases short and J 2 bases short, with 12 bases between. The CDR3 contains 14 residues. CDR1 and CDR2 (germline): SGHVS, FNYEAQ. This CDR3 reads CASSSVPLAYEQYF. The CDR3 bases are TGTGCCAGCAGCTCGGTACCGCTGGCCTACGAGCAGTACTTC.

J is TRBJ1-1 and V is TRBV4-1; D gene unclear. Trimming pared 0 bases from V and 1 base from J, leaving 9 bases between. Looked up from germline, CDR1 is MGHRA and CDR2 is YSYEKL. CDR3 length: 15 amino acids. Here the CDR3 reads CASSQDERGNTEAFF. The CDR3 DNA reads TGCGCCAGCAGCCAAGACGAACGAGGGAACACTGAAGCTTTCTTT.

The CDR3 loop is CASSVAEGQGPGNTEAFF. The CDR3 bases are TGTGCCAGCAGCGTAGCTGAGGGACAGGGGCCGGGGAACACTGAAGCTTTCTTT. The rearrangement uses TRBV9 and TRBJ1-1; 10 bases match TRBD1. V shed 0 bases and J 1 base; nucleotides not matched to a gene: 9. The CDR3 totals 18 residues. Germline CDR1 and CDR2: SGDLS and YYNGEE.

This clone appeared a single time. The CDR3 here is CAISELGRTYEQYF. The CDR3 nucleotides are TGTGCCATCAGTGAATTGGGCCGAACCTACGAGCAGTACTTC. The chain combines TRBV10-3 with TRBJ2-7, with D hard to call. Trimming pared 3 bases from V and 2 bases from J, leaving 11 bases between. This CDR3 has 14 residues. Germline V lookup: CDR1 ENHRY, CDR2 SYGVKD.